This T cell receptor beta chain appears in the sequencing data of a study of response to subunit inactivated influenza vaccine. Trimming shortened V by 3 bases and J by 2 bases, and 13 bases separated the two germline ends. The CDR3 covers 16 residues. CDR1 is MDHEN and CDR2 is SYDVKM in the germline V gene. Each CDR3 protein is one row after TCRdb ran MiXCR on the RT-PCR reads. The repertoire includes roughly 550,000 distinct CDR3 sequences, around a quarter of them detected once, and under 3.5% sits in the top ten. This sample also belongs to another study, concerning T cells expressing NK-cell markers. That work contributes: Beta-chain TCR cDNA was generated via 5'RACE template switching with UMIs. Sorted CD3+CD56+NKG2C+, CD3+CD56+NKG2C- and CD3+CD56-NKG2C+ T cells provided the TCR beta repertoires. Among the eight sequenced donors, seven tested HCMV-seropositive and one tested seronegative. NKG2C+ dominant clonotypes from several donors made up about 1.0-7.5% of CD8+ T cells.

V gene TRBV28 combines with J gene TRBJ2-2; perhaps TRBD2 as D (5 bases). Specimen: CD4+ T cells sorted from PBMCs, collected about 11 days after vaccination. The clonotype comes from a man between 50 and 59 years old who received an inactivated influenza vaccine. As DNA, the CDR3 is TGTGCCAGCAGTTTGTTCGCGGGCCTCAACACCGGGGAGCTGTTTTTT. Residues: CASSLFAGLNTGELFF.